The 4 T cell receptor beta chains presented below share a single source sample, sequenced in a study of T cell repertoires and HLA-DP antigens. The method was immunoSEQ multiplex PCR; TCRdb's version includes in-frame clones alone and lacks a portion of them. The sample lists some 110,000 clones, about 91% occurring once. Their specific antigens are unknown. Sample: CD4+ T cells from PBMCs. The receptor source for this set is a woman aged 18 to 35 in good health and CMV-seronegative.

This sequence joins TRBV12-5 and TRBJ1-5, with D perhaps matching TRBD1 (5 bases). CDR3 length: 16 residues. V gave up 2 bases and J gave up 4 bases, with 15 bases separating them. CDR1 LGHNT and CDR2 FRNRAP come from the germline V gene. The CDR3 sequence is CASGLRVGGENQPQHF. CDR3 nucleotide sequence: TGTGCTAGTGGTTTGAGGGTAGGAGGGGAAAATCAGCCCCAGCATTTT.

This clone was seen once. V and J are TRBV5-1 and TRBJ2-2; no reliable D call. The length of the CDR3 is 14 residues. Trimming stripped 5 bases from V and 1 base from J, with 9 bases between. The V gene's germline CDR1 is SGHRS and CDR2 YFSETQ. This CDR3 is CASREQGNTGELFF. In nucleotides, the CDR3 is TGCGCCAGCAGAGAGCAAGGGAACACCGGGGAGCTGTTTTTT.

The rearrangement uses TRBV25-1 and TRBJ1-5; unclear D gene. The V gene lost 5 bases and the J gene lost 7 bases, with 12 bases spanning the gap. Germline CDR1 and CDR2: MGHDK and SYGVNS. The CDR3 is 13 residues long. CDR3: CASSSGSWQPQHF. The DNA for the CDR3 is TGTGCCAGCAGTTCGGGGAGCTGGCAGCCCCAGCATTTT.

The rearrangement joins TRBV10-3 to TRBJ2-3; possibly TRBD2 for D (5 bases). Trimming shortened V by 11 bases and J by 1 base, and 16 bases separated the two germline ends. Looked up from germline, CDR1 is ENHRY and CDR2 is SYGVKD. This CDR3 comprises 14 residues. In DNA form, the CDR3 reads TGTGCCTCCTCGGGGAAAGACGGCACAGATACGCAGTATTTT. It translates to CASSGKDGTDTQYF.